The sequence of this T cell receptor beta chain was determined in a study of beta chain features in type 1 diabetes. This clone was counted only a few times. Its antigen is unknown. The authors took one heparinised blood draw, averaging about 120 mL, from each donor. Trimming removed 7 bases at V and 1 base at J, with 10 bases between. CDR3 length: 13 residues. Per germline, CDR1 MNHEY and CDR2 SVGAGI. Overall study results and limits: Cells with high TCR expression could be over-represented when cDNA is sequenced.

All of the isolated RNA was reverse transcribed, so expressed TCRB transcripts were sequenced. The assay was immunoSEQ multiplex PCR, and TCRdb's table has in-frame clones only and misses some. The sample lists roughly 450,000 clones; approximately 14% were seen once. The V and J genes are TRBV6-5 and TRBJ1-1, with D maybe TRBD1 (5 bases). The sequencing input was naive CD4+ T cells from blood. The source of this sequence is a man aged 25 to 40 in good health. The CDR3 nucleotides are TGTGCCAGCACTACAGGCTGGAACACTGAAGCTTTCTTT. It codes for CASTTGWNTEAFF.